This TCR beta chain was identified in a study of neoadjuvant anti-PD-1 for oral cavity cancer. Study information: Around day 43, patients without progression received a fourth nivolumab dose before surgery.

Overall study results and limits: Higher pretreatment blood Treg/Th17 ratios correlated with higher pretreatment blood and lower post-treatment tumor TCRbeta clonality. Only three patients per response group were TCR-analyzed; validation needed.

This CDR3 is 13 amino acids long. Germline values: CDR1 SGHNT, CDR2 YENEEA. V gave up 5 bases and J gave up 6 bases, with 10 bases separating them. About this clone: Its antigen is undetermined.

TCRdb's table, derived via immunoSEQ multiplex PCR, lists solely in-frame clones and lacks some. The profile shows 60,000 to 80,000 clones, 70% to 85% of them singletons. The receptor was derived from a person between 40 and 85 years old with oral cavity squamous cell carcinoma. This sequence joins TRBV11-3 and TRBJ2-2, with D possibly matching TRBD2 (5 bases). Sequencing used PBMCs, obtained before nivolumab (anti-PD-1) treatment. The CDR3 DNA follows: TGTGCCAGCAGCAGTGGAGGTCCCGGGGAGCTGTTTTTT. The encoded protein is CASSSGGPGELFF.